These T cell receptor beta chains were read from a single sample in a study of blood T cell repertoires in COVID-19. Generated by immunoSEQ multiplex PCR, the TCRdb table keeps only in-frame clones and is missing some. Of around 80,000 clones in the sample, around 80% are singletons; the top ten hold about 12%. Sequencing was done on a sample of peripheral blood. Receptors were obtained from a human donor in a cohort sampled during active COVID-19. Each CDR3 is given with its conserved first and last residue. D genes are given only for firm matches. Some rows mark clone size as missing; the rest say once, few, many or name a class of expanded clone.

>.|TRBJ2-3|.|TRBV5-4
CASSGQTNTQYF
TGTGCCAGCAGCGGACAGACGAATACGCAGTATTTT
>.|TRBJ2-2|.|TRBV6-5
CASSYSSRGNTGELFF
TGTGCCAGCAGTTACTCGAGCAGGGGCAACACCGGGGAGCTGTTTTTT
>.|TRBJ2-3|TRBD1|TRBV5-4
CASSRTNRGRADTQYF
TGTGCCAGCAGCCGGACGAACAGGGGGCGCGCAGATACGCAGTATTTT
>.|TRBJ2-1|.|TRBV20-1
CSAEGGNEQFF
TGCAGTGCCGAAGGAGGGAATGAGCAGTTCTTC
>.|TRBJ2-7|TRBD1|TRBV7-9
CASSLTGTGGEQYF
TGTGCCAGCAGCCTTACCGGGACAGGGGGCGAGCAGTACTTC
>.|TRBJ2-2|TRBD1|TRBV5-1
CASSDRVGGGELFF
TGCGCCAGCAGTGACAGGGTTGGTGGCGGGGAGCTGTTTTTT
>.|TRBJ1-1|.|TRBV6-2/TRBV6-3
CASSYTPGESSGTEAFF
TGTGCCAGCAGTTACACCCCGGGAGAATCCTCAGGCACTGAAGCTTTCTTT
>few|TRBJ2-7|.|TRBV7-8
CASSLAPGVDYEQYF
TGTGCCAGCAGCTTAGCCCCAGGGGTAGACTACGAGCAGTACTTC
>.|TRBJ2-1|TRBD1|TRBV6-1
CASSEANRGAYNEQFF
TGTGCCAGCAGTGAAGCTAACAGGGGGGCCTACAATGAGCAGTTCTTC
>.|TRBJ1-5|.|TRBV29-1
CSVEAQEGQPQHF
TGCAGCGTTGAAGCTCAGGAGGGGCAGCCCCAGCATTTT
>once|TRBJ1-2|TRBD1|TRBV19
CASSMGTGNGYTF
TGTGCCAGTAGTATGGGGACAGGGAATGGCTACACCTTC
>.|TRBJ2-3|TRBD1|TRBV3-1/TRBV3-2
CASSPQGFADTQYF
TGTGCCAGCAGTCCACAGGGGTTCGCAGATACGCAGTATTTT
>.|TRBJ2-1|TRBD2|TRBV7-2
CASSLGLAGGLNEQFF
TGTGCCAGCAGCTTAGGGCTAGCGGGGGGGCTCAATGAGCAGTTCTTC
>.|TRBJ2-4|TRBD1|TRBV7-3
CASSPAPSRGRAKNIQYF
TGTGCCAGCAGCCCCGCTCCATCCAGGGGGCGGGCCAAAAACATTCAGTACTTC
>.|TRBJ1-6|.|TRBV3-1/TRBV3-2
CASSRRGSNSPLHF
TGTGCCAGCAGTCGTCGCGGGAGTAATTCACCCCTCCACTTT
>once|TRBJ1-6|.|TRBV6-2/TRBV6-3
CASSYTESSYNSPLHF
TGTGCCAGCAGTTACACCGAGAGCTCCTATAATTCACCCCTCCACTTT
>once|TRBJ2-7|.|TRBV15
CATAGGTSYEQYF
TGTGCCACCGCAGGGGGGACCTCCTACGAGCAGTACTTC
>.|TRBJ2-7|.|TRBV5-4
CASSFPGSEQYF
TGTGCCAGCAGCTTCCCCGGGTCCGAGCAGTACTTC
>once|TRBJ1-1|TRBD1|TRBV20-1
CRTFRDRRAFF
TGCAGGACCTTCCGGGACAGAAGGGCTTTCTTT
>.|TRBJ1-2|.|TRBV11-2
CASSSTSGQINYYGYTF
TGTGCCAGCAGCTCAACCAGTGGACAGATAAATTACTATGGCTACACCTTC
>.|TRBJ2-3|TRBD1|TRBV9
CASSVDQGVKDTQYF
TGTGCCAGCAGCGTAGACCAGGGGGTCAAAGATACGCAGTATTTT
>.|TRBJ2-7|.|TRBV19
CASSMSQSYEQYF
TGTGCCAGTAGTATGTCACAGTCCTACGAGCAGTACTTC
>.|TRBJ1-3|.|TRBV5-1
CASSLGAQIGNTIYF
TGCGCCAGCAGCCTGGGGGCGCAAATTGGAAACACCATATATTTT
>.|TRBJ1-1|.|TRBV7-9
CASSLVPRDTEAFF
TGTGCCAGCAGCTTAGTCCCACGGGACACTGAAGCTTTCTTT
>.|TRBJ1-5|TRBD1|TRBV6-5
CASSARDRGPQPQHF
TGTGCCAGCAGCGCTCGGGACAGGGGACCGCAGCCCCAGCATTTT
>.|TRBJ2-1|.|TRBV27
CASRKGTSRSSEQFF
TGTGCCAGCAGAAAAGGGACAAGCCGTTCTAGTGAGCAGTTCTTC
>.|TRBJ2-7|.|TRBV27
CASSSQGGIGGEQYF
TGTGCCAGCAGTTCCCAGGGTGGCATAGGGGGCGAGCAGTACTTC
>.|TRBJ2-1|TRBD2|TRBV5-4
CASSLPPGAGGNEQFF
TGTGCCAGCAGCTTACCCCCCGGGGCGGGAGGCAATGAGCAGTTCTTC
>.|TRBJ1-5|.|TRBV19
CASSTTVLSNQPQHF
TGTGCCAGTAGCACCACAGTGTTAAGCAATCAGCCCCAGCATTTT
>.|TRBJ1-4|TRBD1|TRBV2
CASRQQGQNNEKLFF
TGTGCCAGCAGACAACAGGGACAGAATAATGAAAAACTGTTTTTT
>.|TRBJ1-1|.|TRBV3-1/TRBV3-2
CASSLSTEAFF
TGTGCCAGTTCCTTGAGCACTGAAGCTTTCTTT
>.|TRBJ1-1|.|TRBV18
CASSPRTALNTEAFF
TGTGCCAGCTCACCTCGGACAGCCCTGAACACTGAAGCTTTCTTT
>once|TRBJ1-2|TRBD1|TRBV18
CASSLSTSGTGGSQGYGYTF
TGTGCCAGCTCACTCTCCACATCCGGGACAGGGGGAAGTCAAGGCTATGGCTACACCTTC
>.|TRBJ2-2|.|TRBV7-3
CASTVGELFF
TGTGCCAGCACGGTCGGGGAGCTGTTTTTT